This T cell receptor (beta chain) was identified during a study of T cells in Graves' hyperthyroidism and ophthalmopathy. RNA transcripts gave rise to amplified TCR beta CDR3 regions. When the TCR CDR3 underwent first-round RT-PCR, the HTBI primer set was used. TCRdb recomputed calls from the multiplex PCR reads with MiXCR, one row per CDR3 protein. The data show more than 500,000 distinct CDR3 sequences, 14% to 15% seen once. This clonotype appeared many times. The target antigen is unknown. Study findings and constraints: Most thyroid clonotypes with frequency above 0.001 were detected in blood. Ophthalmopathy, which appeared later, was predicted by the model a median approximately 6.7 months before onset.

Germline CDR1 is LGHDT and CDR2 is YNNKEL (reference sequence). This CDR3 has 14 amino acids. Germline trimming cut 2 bases from V and 6 bases from J; bases unmatched to any gene: 4. The sequencing input was blood. This clonotype was obtained from a woman aged 40 to 50 with Graves' ophthalmopathy. This chain uses TRBV3-1 with TRBJ1-1; the match to TRBD1 covers 9 bases. CDR3 DNA sequence: TGTGCCAGCAGCCAAACGACAGGGGGGGCTGAAGCTTTCTTT. This translates into CASSQTTGGAEAFF.